A single T cell receptor beta chain is shown here with its context. Its matching antigen is unknown. Regarding treatment: about 20 received Ad26.COV2.S at low or high dose, single or two shots; roughly 5 received placebo; per-sample allocation not given. The samples date from day 63 after the first vaccine or placebo injection. This sample is part of a study of Ad26.COV2.S vaccination and SARS-CoV-2 variants. Overall study results and limits: Breadth of non-spike TCRs did not differ between vaccinees and placebo recipients.

The V and J ends lost 0 bases and 1 base respectively, with 11 bases between them. This CDR3 spans 16 amino acids. Per germline, CDR1 MNHNS and CDR2 SASEGT. Sequenced by immunoSEQ multiplex PCR; TCRdb stores in-frame clones only, minus some. The sample has hundreds of thousands of clones, roughly 91% seen once. This receptor was taken from a person aged 18 to 59 who received the Ad26.COV2.S COVID-19 vaccine or a placebo. The material sequenced was peripheral blood, taken in a trial of Ad26.COV2.S vaccine versus placebo. The V and J genes are TRBV6-1 and TRBJ2-3; perhaps TRBD2 as D (5 bases). CDR3 sequence: CASSEAAPAGTDTQYF. Here the CDR3 DNA reads TGTGCCAGCAGTGAAGCTGCCCCAGCGGGCACAGATACGCAGTATTTT.